This TCR beta chain was profiled in a study of blood T cell repertoires in COVID-19. For the study at large: Both acute and convalescent COVID-19 samples were obtained from the United States, Italy and Spain. In each case, the material was cDNA or gDNA derived from T cells, B-cell-depleted T cells, or PBMCs.

Trimming removed 3 bases from V and 2 bases from J; junction bases left unmatched: 5. The CDR3 is 15 residues long. Germline-derived CDR1 and CDR2 are SGHAT and FQNNGV. Methods used by the authors: Scientists estimated how many nucleated cells there were by amplifying reference gene primers. Clones were read by immunoSEQ multiplex PCR, and TCRdb kept only the in-frame ones, dropping some. V and J calls and clone size follow that table, whereas D and trimming were derived from the DNA. This table holds 200,000 to 250,000 clones, 75% to 85% found once. The origin of this receptor is a man aged 50-60 years with active or convalescent COVID-19. The sample taken for sequencing was peripheral blood. This chain connects TRBV11-2 to TRBJ2-5; 8 bases are a match to TRBD2. The CDR3 sequence: CASSFSSGWQETQYF. Here the CDR3 DNA reads TGTGCCAGCAGCTTTTCTAGCGGGTGGCAAGAGACCCAGTACTTC.